The T cell receptor beta chain under discussion was sequenced for a study of CXCR3-negative and CXCR3-positive naive CD8 T cells. Findings and limits, study-wide: Comparably high diversity was seen in both naive subsets, and much lower diversity in memory CD8+ cells. Relative to CXCR3-negative naive cells, CXCR3-positive naive cells had more hydrophobic TRB CDR3s. The authors found comparable surface CD5 between naive subsets and inferred TCR strength from TRB CDR3 properties. TRBV-TRBJ usage was similar across naive CXCR3 subsets but distinct in memory cells.

The study sorted every CD8+ T cell subset in triplicate at 280,000 or so cells each. Turning to this clonotype: Antigen unknown.

It was by 5' RACE with UMI labels that the TRB cDNA libraries were prepared. With the 5' RACE reads reprocessed, TCRdb shows one record per CDR3 protein and no DNA. The table for this sample gives 150,000 or so distinct CDR3 sequences. The receptor's source is a human donor in good health. Some clones in this sample may be carry-over from other donors' samples. The sample was naive CXCR3+ CD8+ T cells from blood. This sample's subset: CD45RO-CCR7+CD27+CD95- naive CD8+ T cells expressing CXCR3 (TNR3+).

Here the CDR3 reads CASSQVLTSNQPQHF. The chain combines TRBV4-3 with TRBJ1-5. The CDR3 extends over 15 amino acids. CDR1 LGHNA and CDR2 YSLEER come from the germline V gene.